One sample yielded the 28 T cell receptor beta chains listed below, sequenced in a study of T cell responses to AZD1222 COVID-19 vaccine. Only in-frame clones appear in the TCRdb table, and some are missing; sequencing was by immunoSEQ multiplex PCR. The table lists about 150,000 clones, around nine tenths of them singletons. The input for sequencing was peripheral blood, taken on day 0 of MenACWY control vaccination. Receptors originate from an adult in good health.

The chain joins TRBV28 to TRBJ2-1; weak D call: TRBD1 (6 bases). CDR1 is MDHEN, CDR2 SYDVKM, per germline. CDR3 length: 13 residues. V lost 5 bases to trimming and J lost 10 bases, with 15 bases between them. CDR3 coding DNA: TGTGCCAGCAGTCCAAGGGACAAGCGGGAGCAGTTCTTC. This sequence encodes CASSPRDKREQFF.

J is TRBJ1-5 and V is TRBV18; 8 bases map to TRBD1. Germline CDR1 is KGHSH and CDR2 is LQKENI. The CDR3 is 15 residues long. V shed 4 bases and J 3 bases; nucleotides not matched to a gene: 5. The CDR3 is CASSLDRENNQPQHF. Here the CDR3 DNA reads TGTGCCAGCTCACTGGACAGGGAGAACAATCAGCCCCAGCATTTT.

The chain joins TRBV7-3 to TRBJ2-1; 7 nucleotides match TRBD2. After removal of 5 bases from V and 5 bases from J, the junction contained 3 bases not matched to a gene. CDR3 length: 13 amino acids. CDR1 and CDR2 from the germline V gene are SGHTA and FQGTGA. The CDR3 DNA sequence: TGTGCCAGCAGCGCAGGGAGGGACAATGAGCAGTTCTTC. Residues: CASSAGRDNEQFF.

The CDR3 DNA reads TGTGCCAGCAGTTTTAGCGGGGTAAACCCAGATACGCAGTATTTT. Translation: CASSFSGVNPDTQYF. The chain links TRBV6-5 to TRBJ2-3, with 8 bases matching TRBD2. This CDR3 is built from 15 residues. The J segment lost 4 bases and the V segment lost 4 bases, leaving 7 bases of the junction unmatched. Germline CDR1 MNHEY, CDR2 SVGAGI.

V usage is TRBV2 and J usage is TRBJ1-6; TRBD1 matches at 7 bases. V dropped 3 bases and J dropped 8; count of bases not matched to a gene: 7. CDR1 is SNHLY and CDR2 is FYNNEI in the germline V gene. This CDR3 contains 15 residues. CDR3 sequence: CASSDLGGGDSPLHF. CDR3 DNA sequence: TGTGCCAGCAGTGACTTAGGGGGCGGGGATTCACCCCTCCACTTT.

The chain carries TRBV19 and TRBJ2-7; D is unresolved. The CDR3 is 17 residues long. CDR1 and CDR2 from the germline V gene are LNHDA and SQIVND (reference sequence). V shed 1 base and J shed 0 bases, with 16 bases lying between them. For the CDR3, the DNA is TGTGCCAGTAGTATAGCGGCTTCAGATACCCGCTCCTACGAGCAGTACTTC. Translation gives CASSIAASDTRSYEQYF. Supplemented by reference TRBV19 and TRBJ2-7, the full variable domain reads DGGITQSPKYLFRKEGQNVTLSCEQNLNHDAMYWYRQDPGQGLRLIYYSQIVNDFQKGDIAEGYSVSREKKESFPLTVTSAQKNPTAFYLCASSIAASDTRSYEQYFGPGTRLTVT.

This chain uses TRBV6-5 with TRBJ1-1, with D maybe TRBD1 (5 bases). Trimming removed 4 bases from V and 1 base from J, with 13 bases in between. CDR1 is MNHEY, CDR2 SVGAGI, per germline. The CDR3 covers 15 residues. The CDR3: CASSWSRDGNTEAFF. The CDR3 bases are TGTGCCAGCAGTTGGTCCCGGGACGGGAACACTGAAGCTTTCTTT.

DNA for the CDR3: TGTGCCAGCAGCTTACTGGGGGGGCCCAATTCACCCCTCCACTTT. Residues: CASSLLGGPNSPLHF. The chain joins TRBV7-3 to TRBJ1-6; weak D call: TRBD1 (6 bases). CDR1 is SGHTA and CDR2 is FQGTGA in the germline V gene. This CDR3 region has 15 residues. V was trimmed by 2 bases and J by 7 bases, leaving 12 bases between them.

V gene TRBV13 combines with J gene TRBJ2-3; TRBD2 aligns across 8 bases. This CDR3 contains 17 residues. CDR1 PRHDT and CDR2 FYEKMQ come from the germline V gene (reference sequence). J was trimmed by 2 bases and V by 1 base; bases with no gene match: 8. The chain's CDR3 is CASSLVGGGRYTDTQYF. The DNA of the CDR3 is TGTGCCAGCAGCTTAGTGGGCGGGGGGCGATACACAGATACGCAGTATTTT. The entire variable domain, with the rest obtained from reference TRBV13 and TRBJ2-3, is as follows: AAGVIQSPRHLIKEKRETATLKCYPIPRHDTVYWYQQGPGQDPQFLISFYEKMQSDKGSIPDRFSAQQFSDYHSELNMSSLELGDSALYFCASSLVGGGRYTDTQYFGPGTRLTVL.

This chain joins TRBV27 and TRBJ1-6; weak D call: TRBD1 (6 bases). CDR1 is MNHEY, CDR2 SMNVEV, per germline (reference sequence). CDR3 length equals 14 residues. V was shortened by 3 bases and J by 10 bases, with 13 bases between the two germline ends. DNA of the CDR3: TGTGCCAGCAGTTTCTGGCAGGGGTTATCACCCCTCCACTTT. Its protein is CASSFWQGLSPLHF.

The V gene is TRBV9, the J gene TRBJ1-4; no clear D. CDR1 is SGDLS, CDR2 YYNGEE, per germline. This CDR3 spans 16 amino acids. V lost 3 bases and J 0 bases, leaving 12 bases between the germline ends. CDR3 bases: TGTGCCAGCAGCGGAGCCACACCCGCAACTAATGAAAAACTGTTTTTT. Translating gives CASSGATPATNEKLFF.

This clone is a singleton in its sample. V is TRBV6-6 and J is TRBJ2-2, with 8 bases lining up with TRBD1. V trimming: 6 bases; J trimming: 4 bases; junction bases outside the gene matches: 7. This CDR3 is 15 amino acids long. Looked up from germline, CDR1 is MNHNY and CDR2 is SVGAGI (reference sequence). The CDR3 coding sequence is TGTGCCAGCAGCCGCGGACAGGGTGGCACCGGGGAGCTGTTTTTT. This codes for CASSRGQGGTGELFF.

The chain couples TRBV2 to TRBJ1-2; 8 bases match TRBD1. Per germline, CDR1 SNHLY and CDR2 FYNNEI. The V gene end was trimmed by 11 bases and the J gene end by 8 bases; junction bases not matched to a gene: 10. The CDR3 extends over 12 amino acids. CDR3 nucleotide sequence: TGTGCCGGCCAGGGGGCAATAAGGGGCTACACCTTC. Translated: CAGQGAIRGYTF.

The chain links TRBV28 to TRBJ1-1; unclear D gene. Trimming left V 9 bases short and J 8 bases short, with 16 bases between. CDR1 and CDR2 (germline): MDHEN, SYDVKM. The CDR3 contains 12 residues. This chain's CDR3 is CASGRGPREAFF. CDR3 in DNA: TGTGCCAGTGGGCGTGGCCCCAGGGAAGCTTTCTTT. The full variable domain, rest sourced from reference TRBV28 and TRBJ1-1, is DVKVTQSSRYLVKRTGEKVFLECVQDMDHENMFWYRQDPGLGLRLIYFSYDVKMKEKGDIPEGYSVSREKKERFSLILESASTNQTSMYLCASGRGPREAFFGQGTRLTVV.

This clone was found a few times. The chain combines TRBV19 with TRBJ2-7, with D possibly being TRBD1 or TRBD2 (5 bases each). The CDR3 extends over 14 amino acids. Germline V gene lookup returns CDR1 LNHDA and CDR2 SQIVND (reference sequence). Trimming removed 1 base at V and 2 bases at J, with 9 bases between. DNA of the CDR3: TGTGCCAGTAGTATAGTCGGGACGGCCTACGAGCAGTACTTC. It specifies CASSIVGTAYEQYF.

The V call is TRBV7-6, the J call TRBJ1-2; TRBD1 aligns across 7 bases. The germline V gene encodes CDR1 SGHVS and CDR2 FNYEAQ. The CDR3 runs 14 residues. Trimming took 5 bases from V and 6 from J; bases not matched to a gene: 9. CDR3 sequence reads: CASSRERGLDGYTF. CDR3 bases: TGTGCCAGCAGCCGAGAGAGGGGGCTGGATGGCTACACCTTC.

The chain employs TRBV10-3 and TRBJ2-7; 10 bases are a match to TRBD2. J gave up 2 bases and V 6 bases, and 4 bases lay outside the gene matches. CDR1 and CDR2 (germline): ENHRY, SYGVKD. The CDR3 length is 14 residues. This CDR3 is CAIRPGLAAYEQYF. The DNA of the CDR3 is TGTGCCATCAGACCTGGACTAGCGGCCTACGAGCAGTACTTC.

This clone was seen only once. The CDR3 DNA sequence: TGTGCCACCAGTATAGCGGGAGGAAGTGGTGAGCAGTTCTTC. Translation gives CATSIAGGSGEQFF. The chain links TRBV24-1 to TRBJ2-1; TRBD2 agrees at 10 bases. Germline values: CDR1 KGHDR, CDR2 SFDVKD. There are 14 residues in the CDR3. The V segment lost 6 bases and the J segment 9 bases; nucleotides outside the gene matches: 7.

V gene TRBV19 combines with J gene TRBJ2-2, with TRBD1 matching over 8 bases. The junction had 5 bases not matched to a gene; V was cut back by 3 bases and J by 5 bases. CDR1 and CDR2 (germline): LNHDA, SQIVND (reference sequence). The CDR3 is 15 amino acids. CDR3 protein: CASSIGDRITGELFF. The CDR3, as DNA: TGTGCCAGTAGTATTGGGGACAGGATAACCGGGGAGCTGTTTTTT.

The chain carries TRBV27 and TRBJ1-2, with D tentatively TRBD1 (6 bases). Trimming removed 3 bases from V and 4 bases from J, with 9 bases in between. The CDR3 has 13 residues. Germline assignment: CDR1 MNHEY and CDR2 SMNVEV (reference sequence). Here the CDR3 reads CASSFTGSYGYTF. The CDR3, as DNA: TGTGCCAGCAGTTTTACAGGGAGCTATGGCTACACCTTC.

The chain joins TRBV6-5 to TRBJ1-2; D perhaps matches TRBD1 (5 bases). This CDR3 region has 13 residues. Germline CDR1 is MNHEY and CDR2 is SVGAGI. Trimming pared 7 bases from V and 5 bases from J, leaving 14 bases between. CDR3 region: CASTRDGSYGYTF. The CDR3 DNA is TGTGCCAGCACACGGGACGGCTCGTATGGCTACACCTTC.

This sequence joins TRBV18 and TRBJ1-1; maybe TRBD1 (6 bases). The CDR3 is 15 residues long. Trimming left V 3 bases short and J 4 bases short, with 15 bases between. Germline values: CDR1 KGHSH, CDR2 LQKENI. The CDR3 reads CASSPRDTGATEAFF. The CDR3 region has the DNA TGTGCCAGCTCACCGCGGGACACGGGGGCCACTGAAGCTTTCTTT.

The CDR3 DNA sequence: TGTGCCAGCAGTTTCGGTCAGGGGTATGGCTACACCTTC. Protein product: CASSFGQGYGYTF. The genes are TRBV27 and TRBJ1-2; maybe TRBD1 (6 bases). CDR1 MNHEY and CDR2 SMNVEV come from the germline V gene (reference sequence). The CDR3 is made up of 13 amino acids. Trimming took 3 bases from V and 5 from J, leaving 10 bases between them.

The V and J genes are TRBV6-6 and TRBJ1-3; perhaps TRBD1 as D (5 bases). Trimming removed 5 bases from V and 0 bases from J, with 11 bases in between. The CDR3 length is 15 residues. Germline V gene sequence: CDR1 MNHNY, CDR2 SVGAGI (reference sequence). The CDR3 bases are TGTGCCAGCAGTCAGGGACTAAACTCTGGAAACACCATATATTTT. It translates to CASSQGLNSGNTIYF.

The chain uses TRBV19 and TRBJ2-7, with 13 bases fitting TRBD2. The CDR3 sequence is 15 residues long. Germline trimming cut 1 base from V and 5 bases from J; bases unmatched to any gene: 2. Germline V gene sequence: CDR1 LNHDA, CDR2 SQIVND (reference sequence). CDR3 bases: TGTGCCAGTAGTATAGGGACTAGCGGGAGCCACGAGCAGTACTTC. Amino acid sequence: CASSIGTSGSHEQYF. The variable domain in full, with the rest retrieved from reference TRBV19 and TRBJ2-7, is DGGITQSPKYLFRKEGQNVTLSCEQNLNHDAMYWYRQDPGQGLRLIYYSQIVNDFQKGDIAEGYSVSREKKESFPLTVTSAQKNPTAFYLCASSIGTSGSHEQYFGPGTRLTVT.

The J gene is TRBJ2-5, the V gene TRBV7-9, with D possibly called TRBD1 or TRBD2 (5 bases each). The V end lost 7 bases, the J end lost 5 bases, and 17 bases lay between the germline ends. Germline CDR1 and CDR2: SEHNR and FQNEAQ (reference sequence). The CDR3 loop spans 14 amino acids. CDR3 amino acids: CASNPRGREETQYF. The CDR3 DNA reads TGTGCCAGCAACCCCAGAGGCAGGGAGGAGACCCAGTACTTC.

This clone was picked up a small number of times. The V and J genes are TRBV6-4 and TRBJ2-7; 7 bases align to TRBD1. This CDR3 region has 15 residues. Per germline, CDR1 MRHNA and CDR2 SNTAGT. J lost 5 bases, V lost 3 bases, and 10 bases had no gene match. The CDR3 nucleotides read TGTGCCAGCAGTGAATTAAGGGGGCTCCTCGACGAGCAGTACTTC. It is translated as CASSELRGLLDEQYF.

The chain combines TRBV24-1 with TRBJ2-2; D is uncertain. The V gene lost 6 bases and the J gene lost 0 bases, with 4 bases spanning the gap. The CDR3 covers 13 residues. The germline CDR1 and CDR2 sequences are KGHDR and SFDVKD. Here the CDR3 reads CATSTSNTGELFF. The CDR3 DNA follows: TGTGCCACCAGTACTTCGAACACCGGGGAGCTGTTTTTT.